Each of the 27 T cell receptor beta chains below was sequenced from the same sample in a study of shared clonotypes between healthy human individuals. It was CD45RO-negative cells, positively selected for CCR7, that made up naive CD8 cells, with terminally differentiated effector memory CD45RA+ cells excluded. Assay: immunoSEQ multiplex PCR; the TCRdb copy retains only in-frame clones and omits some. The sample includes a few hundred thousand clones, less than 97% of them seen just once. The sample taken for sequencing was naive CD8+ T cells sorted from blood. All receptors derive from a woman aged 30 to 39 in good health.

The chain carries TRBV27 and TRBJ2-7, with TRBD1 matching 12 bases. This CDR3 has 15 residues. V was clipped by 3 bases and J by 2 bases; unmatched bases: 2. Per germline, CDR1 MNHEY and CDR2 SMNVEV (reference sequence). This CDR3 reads CASSLGTGGTYEQYF. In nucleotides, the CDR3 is TGTGCCAGCAGTTTGGGGACAGGGGGCACCTACGAGCAGTACTTC.

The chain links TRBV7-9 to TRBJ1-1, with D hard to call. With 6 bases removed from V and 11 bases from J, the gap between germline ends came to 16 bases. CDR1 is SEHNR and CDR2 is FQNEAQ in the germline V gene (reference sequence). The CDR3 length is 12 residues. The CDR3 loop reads CASSPSPGLAFF. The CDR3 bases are TGTGCCAGCAGTCCATCCCCGGGGTTGGCTTTCTTT.

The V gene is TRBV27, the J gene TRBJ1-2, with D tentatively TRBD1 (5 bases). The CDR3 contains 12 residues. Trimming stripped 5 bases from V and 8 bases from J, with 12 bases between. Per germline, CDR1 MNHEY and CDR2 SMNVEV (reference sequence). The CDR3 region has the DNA TGTGCCAGCAGTCATGAGGGGTGGGGCTACACCTTC. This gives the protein CASSHEGWGYTF.

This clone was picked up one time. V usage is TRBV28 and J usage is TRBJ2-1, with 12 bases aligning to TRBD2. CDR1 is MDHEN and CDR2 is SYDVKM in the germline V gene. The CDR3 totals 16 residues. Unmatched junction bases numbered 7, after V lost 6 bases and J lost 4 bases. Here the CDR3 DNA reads TGTGCCAGCAGCAAAGCCGGACTAGCGGGGTACAATGAGCAGTTCTTC. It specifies CASSKAGLAGYNEQFF.

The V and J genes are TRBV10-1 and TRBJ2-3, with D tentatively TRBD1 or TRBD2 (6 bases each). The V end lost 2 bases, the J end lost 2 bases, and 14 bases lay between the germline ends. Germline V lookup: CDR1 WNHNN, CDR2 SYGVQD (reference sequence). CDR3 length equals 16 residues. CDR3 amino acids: CASSEVGGPNTDTQYF. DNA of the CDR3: TGCGCCAGCAGTGAGGTGGGGGGCCCCAACACAGATACGCAGTATTTT.

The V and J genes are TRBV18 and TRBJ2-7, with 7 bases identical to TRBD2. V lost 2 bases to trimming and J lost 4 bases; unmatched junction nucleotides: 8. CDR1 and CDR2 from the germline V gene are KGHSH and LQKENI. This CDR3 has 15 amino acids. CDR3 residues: CASSPTAQAGYEQYF. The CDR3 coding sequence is TGTGCCAGCTCACCAACGGCTCAAGCGGGGTACGAGCAGTACTTC.

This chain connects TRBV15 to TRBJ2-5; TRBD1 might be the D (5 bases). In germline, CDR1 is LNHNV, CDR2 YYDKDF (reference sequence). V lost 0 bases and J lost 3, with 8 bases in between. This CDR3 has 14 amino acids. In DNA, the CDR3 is TGTGCCACCAGCAGAGATAAGACAGAAGAGACCCAGTACTTC. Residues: CATSRDKTEETQYF.

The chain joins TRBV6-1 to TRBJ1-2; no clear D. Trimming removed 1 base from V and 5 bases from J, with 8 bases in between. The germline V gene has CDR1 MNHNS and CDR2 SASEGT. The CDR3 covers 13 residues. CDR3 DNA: TGTGCCAGCAGTGAAGGGGGTAAGTATGGCTACACCTTC. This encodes CASSEGGKYGYTF.

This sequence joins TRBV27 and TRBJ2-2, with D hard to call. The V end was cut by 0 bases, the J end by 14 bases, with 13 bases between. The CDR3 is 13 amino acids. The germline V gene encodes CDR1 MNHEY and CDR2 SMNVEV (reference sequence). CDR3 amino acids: CASSLSGYEELFF. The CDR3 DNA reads TGTGCCAGCAGTTTATCGGGGTACGAGGAACTGTTTTTT.

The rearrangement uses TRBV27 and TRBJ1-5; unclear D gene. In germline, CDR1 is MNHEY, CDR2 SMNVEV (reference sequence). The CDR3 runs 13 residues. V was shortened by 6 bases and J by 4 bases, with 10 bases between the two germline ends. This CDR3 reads CASSYGRNQPQHF. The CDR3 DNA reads TGTGCCAGCAGCTACGGACGGAATCAGCCCCAGCATTTT.

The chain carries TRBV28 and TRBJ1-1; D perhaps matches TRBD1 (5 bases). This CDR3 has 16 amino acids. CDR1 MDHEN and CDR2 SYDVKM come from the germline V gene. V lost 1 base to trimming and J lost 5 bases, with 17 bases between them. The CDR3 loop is CASSLSGRVILTEAFF. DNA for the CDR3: TGTGCCAGCAGTTTATCTGGCAGGGTTATTTTGACTGAAGCTTTCTTT. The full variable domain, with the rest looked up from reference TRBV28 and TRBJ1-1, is DVKVTQSSRYLVKRTGEKVFLECVQDMDHENMFWYRQDPGLGLRLIYFSYDVKMKEKGDIPEGYSVSREKKERFSLILESASTNQTSMYLCASSLSGRVILTEAFFGQGTRLTVV.

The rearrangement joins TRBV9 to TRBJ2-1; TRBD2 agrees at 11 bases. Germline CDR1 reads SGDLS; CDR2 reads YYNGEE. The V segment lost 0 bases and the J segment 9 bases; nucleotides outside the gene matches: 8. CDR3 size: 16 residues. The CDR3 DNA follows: TGTGCCAGCAGCGTAGCCTCACTAGCGGGAGCCGGTGAGCAGTTCTTC. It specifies CASSVASLAGAGEQFF.

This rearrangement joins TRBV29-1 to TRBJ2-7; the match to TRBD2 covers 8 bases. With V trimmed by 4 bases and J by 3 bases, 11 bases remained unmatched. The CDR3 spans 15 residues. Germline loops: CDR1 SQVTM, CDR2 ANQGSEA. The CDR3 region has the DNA TGCAGCGTTGTTCCAGGCGGGAGGAATAACTACGAGCAGTACTTC. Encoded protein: CSVVPGGRNNYEQYF.

CDR3 sequence (DNA): TGTGCCAGCAGTTATGGCAGGGCGGACACCGGGGAGCTGTTTTTT. It yields the protein CASSYGRADTGELFF. V and J are TRBV6-5 and TRBJ2-2; maybe TRBD1 (5 bases). The CDR3 spans 15 residues. CDR1 is MNHEY and CDR2 is SVGAGI in the germline V gene. The ends were cut back, 3 bases at V and 3 bases at J, with 11 bases in the middle.

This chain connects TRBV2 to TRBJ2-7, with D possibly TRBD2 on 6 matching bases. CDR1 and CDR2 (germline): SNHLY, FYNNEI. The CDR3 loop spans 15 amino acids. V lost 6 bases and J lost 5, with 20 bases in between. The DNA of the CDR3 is TGTGCCAGCAGGGGTCCTGGGGCGGGAATCAACGAGCAGTACTTC. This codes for CASRGPGAGINEQYF.

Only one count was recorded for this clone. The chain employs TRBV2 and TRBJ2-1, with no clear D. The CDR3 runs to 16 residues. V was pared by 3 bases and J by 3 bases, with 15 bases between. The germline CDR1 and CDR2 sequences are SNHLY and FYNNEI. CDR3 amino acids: CASSDRGPNHYNEQFF. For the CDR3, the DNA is TGTGCCAGCAGTGACCGAGGCCCCAATCACTACAATGAGCAGTTCTTC.

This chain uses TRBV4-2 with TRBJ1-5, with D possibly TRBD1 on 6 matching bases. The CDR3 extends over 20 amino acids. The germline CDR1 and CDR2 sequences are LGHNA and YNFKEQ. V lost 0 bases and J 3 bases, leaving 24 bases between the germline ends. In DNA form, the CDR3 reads TGTGCCAGCAGCCAAGAGGGGGGCCTGAACCAGGGACTATACAATCAGCCCCAGCATTTT. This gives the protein CASSQEGGLNQGLYNQPQHF.

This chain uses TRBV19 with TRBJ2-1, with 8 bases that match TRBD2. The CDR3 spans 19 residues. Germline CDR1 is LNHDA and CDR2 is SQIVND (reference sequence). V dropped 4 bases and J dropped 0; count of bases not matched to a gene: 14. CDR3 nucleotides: TGTGCCAGTAGTACATTACTAGCGGTTAGGGGGACCTCCTACAATGAGCAGTTCTTC. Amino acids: CASSTLLAVRGTSYNEQFF.

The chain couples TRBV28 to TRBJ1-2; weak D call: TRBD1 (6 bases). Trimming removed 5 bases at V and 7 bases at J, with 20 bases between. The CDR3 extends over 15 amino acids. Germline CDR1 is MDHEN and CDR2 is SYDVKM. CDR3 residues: CASSPRVGGLVGYTF. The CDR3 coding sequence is TGTGCCAGCAGTCCACGGGTGGGGGGGCTGGTTGGCTACACCTTC.

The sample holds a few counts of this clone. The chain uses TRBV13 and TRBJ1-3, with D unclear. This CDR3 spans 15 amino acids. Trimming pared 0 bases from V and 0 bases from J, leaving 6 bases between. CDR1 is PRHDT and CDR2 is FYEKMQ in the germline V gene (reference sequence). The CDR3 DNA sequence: TGTGCCAGCAGCTTAGGACAGAGCTCTGGAAACACCATATATTTT. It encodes CASSLGQSSGNTIYF. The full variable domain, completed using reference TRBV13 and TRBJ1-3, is AAGVIQSPRHLIKEKRETATLKCYPIPRHDTVYWYQQGPGQDPQFLISFYEKMQSDKGSIPDRFSAQQFSDYHSELNMSSLELGDSALYFCASSLGQSSGNTIYFGEGSWLTVV.

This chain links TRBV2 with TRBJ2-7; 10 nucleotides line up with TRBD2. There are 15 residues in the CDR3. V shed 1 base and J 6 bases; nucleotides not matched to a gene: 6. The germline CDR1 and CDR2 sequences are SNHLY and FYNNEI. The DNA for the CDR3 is TGTGCCAGCAGTGAAGGGCTAGCGGGAGAATCCGAGCAGTACTTC. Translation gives CASSEGLAGESEQYF. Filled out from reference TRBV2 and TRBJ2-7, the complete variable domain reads EPEVTQTPSHQVTQMGQEVILRCVPISNHLYFYWYRQILGQKVEFLVSFYNNEISEKSEIFDDQFSVERPDGSNFTLKIRSTKLEDSAMYFCASSEGLAGESEQYFGPGTRLTVT.

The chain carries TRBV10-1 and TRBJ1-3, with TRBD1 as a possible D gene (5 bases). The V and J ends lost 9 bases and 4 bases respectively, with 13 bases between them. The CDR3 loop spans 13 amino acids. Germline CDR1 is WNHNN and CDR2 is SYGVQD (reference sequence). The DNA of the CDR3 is TGCGCCAGGGGGGGGGTTTTCGGAAACACCATATATTTT. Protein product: CARGGVFGNTIYF.

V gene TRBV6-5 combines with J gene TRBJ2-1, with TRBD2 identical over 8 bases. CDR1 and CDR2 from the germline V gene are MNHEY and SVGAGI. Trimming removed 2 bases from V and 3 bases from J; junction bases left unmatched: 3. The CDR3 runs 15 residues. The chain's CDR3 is CASSYGTSIYNEQFF. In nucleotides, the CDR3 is TGTGCCAGCAGTTACGGGACTAGTATCTACAATGAGCAGTTCTTC.

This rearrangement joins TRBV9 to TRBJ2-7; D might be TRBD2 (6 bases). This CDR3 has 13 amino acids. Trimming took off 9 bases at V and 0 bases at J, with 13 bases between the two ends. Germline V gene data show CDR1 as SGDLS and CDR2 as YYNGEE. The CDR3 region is CATGSASSYEQYF. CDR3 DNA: TGTGCCACCGGGAGCGCCAGCTCCTACGAGCAGTACTTC.

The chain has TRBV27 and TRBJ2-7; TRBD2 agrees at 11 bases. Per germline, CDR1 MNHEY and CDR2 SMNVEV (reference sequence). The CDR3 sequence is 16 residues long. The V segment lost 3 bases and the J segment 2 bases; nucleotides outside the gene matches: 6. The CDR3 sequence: CASSLTGTSGPYEQYF. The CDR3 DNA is TGTGCCAGCAGTTTGACCGGGACTAGCGGCCCCTACGAGCAGTACTTC.

As DNA, the CDR3 is TGTGCCAGCGAGAACTATGGCTACACCTTC. Protein: CASENYGYTF. The chain employs TRBV2 and TRBJ1-2; D is ambiguous. The germline V gene has CDR1 SNHLY and CDR2 FYNNEI. V was clipped by 8 bases and J by 2 bases, with 3 bases between them. This CDR3 is 10 amino acids long.

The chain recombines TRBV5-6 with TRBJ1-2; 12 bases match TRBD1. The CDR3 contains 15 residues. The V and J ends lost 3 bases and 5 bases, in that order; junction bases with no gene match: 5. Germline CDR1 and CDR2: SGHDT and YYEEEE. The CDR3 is CASSWDRGLGYGYTF. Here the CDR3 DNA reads TGTGCCAGCAGCTGGGACAGGGGGCTAGGGTATGGCTACACCTTC.